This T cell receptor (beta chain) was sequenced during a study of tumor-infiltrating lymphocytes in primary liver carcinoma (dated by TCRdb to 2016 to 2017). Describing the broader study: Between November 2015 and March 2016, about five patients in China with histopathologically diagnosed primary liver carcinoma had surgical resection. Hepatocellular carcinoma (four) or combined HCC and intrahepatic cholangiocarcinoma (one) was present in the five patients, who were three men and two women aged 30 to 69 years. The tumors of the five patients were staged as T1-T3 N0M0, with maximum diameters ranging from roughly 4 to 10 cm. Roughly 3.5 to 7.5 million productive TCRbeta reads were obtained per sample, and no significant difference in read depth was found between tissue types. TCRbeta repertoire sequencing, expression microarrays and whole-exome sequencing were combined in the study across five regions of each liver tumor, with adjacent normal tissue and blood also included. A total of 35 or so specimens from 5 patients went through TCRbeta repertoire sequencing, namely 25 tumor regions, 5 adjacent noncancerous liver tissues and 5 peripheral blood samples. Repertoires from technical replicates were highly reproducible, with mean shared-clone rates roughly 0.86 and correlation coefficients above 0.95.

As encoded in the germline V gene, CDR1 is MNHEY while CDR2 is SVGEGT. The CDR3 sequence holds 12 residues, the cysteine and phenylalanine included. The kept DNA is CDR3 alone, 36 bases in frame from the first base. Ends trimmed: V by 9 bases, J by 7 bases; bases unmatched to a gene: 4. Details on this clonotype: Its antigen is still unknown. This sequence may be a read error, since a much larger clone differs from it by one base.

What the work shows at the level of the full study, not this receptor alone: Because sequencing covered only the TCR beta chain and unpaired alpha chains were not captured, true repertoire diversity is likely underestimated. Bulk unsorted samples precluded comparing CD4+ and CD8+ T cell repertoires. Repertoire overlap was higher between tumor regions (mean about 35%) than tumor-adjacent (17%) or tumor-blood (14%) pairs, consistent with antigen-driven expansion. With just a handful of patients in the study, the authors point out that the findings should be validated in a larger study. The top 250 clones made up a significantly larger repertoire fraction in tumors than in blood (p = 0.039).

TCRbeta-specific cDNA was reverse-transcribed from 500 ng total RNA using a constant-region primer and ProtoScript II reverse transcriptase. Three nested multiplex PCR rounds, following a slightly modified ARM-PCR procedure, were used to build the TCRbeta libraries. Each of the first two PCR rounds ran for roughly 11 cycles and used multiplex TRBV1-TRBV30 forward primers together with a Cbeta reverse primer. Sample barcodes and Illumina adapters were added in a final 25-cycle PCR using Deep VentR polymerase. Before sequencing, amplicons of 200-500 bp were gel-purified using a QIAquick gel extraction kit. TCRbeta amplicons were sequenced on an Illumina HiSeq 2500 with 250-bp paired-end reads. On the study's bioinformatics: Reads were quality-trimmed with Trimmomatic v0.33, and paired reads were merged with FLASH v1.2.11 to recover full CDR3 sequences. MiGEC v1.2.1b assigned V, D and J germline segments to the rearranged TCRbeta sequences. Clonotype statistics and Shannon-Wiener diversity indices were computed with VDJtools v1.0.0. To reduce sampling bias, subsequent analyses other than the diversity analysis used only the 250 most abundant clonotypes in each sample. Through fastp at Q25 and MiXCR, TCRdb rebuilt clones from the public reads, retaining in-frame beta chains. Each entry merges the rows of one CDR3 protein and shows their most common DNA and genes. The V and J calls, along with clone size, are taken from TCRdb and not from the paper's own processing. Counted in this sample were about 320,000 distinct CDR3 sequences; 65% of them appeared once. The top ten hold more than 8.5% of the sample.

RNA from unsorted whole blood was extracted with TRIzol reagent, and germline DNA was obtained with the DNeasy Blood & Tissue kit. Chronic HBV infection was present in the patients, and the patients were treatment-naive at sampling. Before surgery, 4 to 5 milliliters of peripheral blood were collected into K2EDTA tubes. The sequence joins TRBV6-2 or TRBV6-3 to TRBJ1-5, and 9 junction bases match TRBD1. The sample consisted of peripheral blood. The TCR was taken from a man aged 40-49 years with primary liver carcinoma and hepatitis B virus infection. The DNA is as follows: TGTGCCAGAGGACAGGGGAACCAGCCCCAGCATTTT. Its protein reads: CARGQGNQPQHF.